Described below is a single TCR beta chain sequence and its context. This sample stems from a study of T cell changes during pregnancy in multiple sclerosis. Assay: immunoSEQ multiplex PCR; the TCRdb copy retains only in-frame clones and omits some. Counted here are tens of thousands of clones, roughly 91% occurring once; the ten biggest clones make up around 0.75%. The V end was cut by 2 bases, the J end by 0 bases, with 9 bases between. Germline CDR1 and CDR2: SGHRS and YFSETQ. This CDR3 has 14 amino acids. The chain joins TRBV5-1 to TRBJ2-7; D unresolved. This material consisted of peripheral blood, taken in the third trimester of pregnancy. This TCR derives from a female donor in good health, enrolled as a control in a pregnancy study. The CDR3 here is CASSLLPSSYEQYF. CDR3 coding DNA: TGCGCCAGCAGCTTACTACCAAGCTCCTACGAGCAGTACTTC.